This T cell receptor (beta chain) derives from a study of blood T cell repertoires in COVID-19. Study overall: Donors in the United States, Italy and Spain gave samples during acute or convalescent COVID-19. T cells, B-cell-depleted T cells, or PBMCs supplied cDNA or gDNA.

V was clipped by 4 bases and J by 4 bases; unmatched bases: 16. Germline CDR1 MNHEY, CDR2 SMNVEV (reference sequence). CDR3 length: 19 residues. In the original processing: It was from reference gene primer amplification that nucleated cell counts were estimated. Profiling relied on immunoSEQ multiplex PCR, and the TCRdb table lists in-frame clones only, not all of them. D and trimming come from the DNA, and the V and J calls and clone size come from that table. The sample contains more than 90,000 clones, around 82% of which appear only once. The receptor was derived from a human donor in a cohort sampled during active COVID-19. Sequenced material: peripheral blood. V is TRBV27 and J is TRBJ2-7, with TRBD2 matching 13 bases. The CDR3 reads CASSSLLAGGLFRQYEQYF. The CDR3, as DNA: TGTGCCAGCAGTTCATTACTAGCGGGGGGGCTTTTTCGCCAATACGAGCAGTACTTC.